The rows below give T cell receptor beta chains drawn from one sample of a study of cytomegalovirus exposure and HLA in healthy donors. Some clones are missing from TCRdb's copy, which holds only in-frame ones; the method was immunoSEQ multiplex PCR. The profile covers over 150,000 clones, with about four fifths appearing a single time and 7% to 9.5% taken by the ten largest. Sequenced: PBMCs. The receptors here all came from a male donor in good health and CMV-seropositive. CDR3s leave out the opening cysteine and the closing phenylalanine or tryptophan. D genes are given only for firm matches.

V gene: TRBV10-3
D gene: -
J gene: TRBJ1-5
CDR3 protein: AISGGSGGAGNQPQH

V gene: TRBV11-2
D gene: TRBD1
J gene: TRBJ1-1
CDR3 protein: ASSPRTGRANTEAF

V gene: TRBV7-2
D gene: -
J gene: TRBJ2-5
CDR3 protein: ASSREILAKETQY

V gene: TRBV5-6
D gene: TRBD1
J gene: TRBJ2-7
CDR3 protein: ASSSGQVQQY

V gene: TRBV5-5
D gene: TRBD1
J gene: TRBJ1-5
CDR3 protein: ASSLEIWDSVNQPQH

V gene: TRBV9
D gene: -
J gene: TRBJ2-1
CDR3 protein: ASSRGLYNEQF

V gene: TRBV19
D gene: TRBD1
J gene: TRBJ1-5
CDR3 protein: ASKQTGINQPQH

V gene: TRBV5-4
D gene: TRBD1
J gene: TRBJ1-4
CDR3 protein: ASSWTGSSQKLF

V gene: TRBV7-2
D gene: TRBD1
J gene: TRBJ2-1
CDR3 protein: ASSSTRGSEQF

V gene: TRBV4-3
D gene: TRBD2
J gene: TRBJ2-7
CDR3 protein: ASSQESLGTSGTYEQY

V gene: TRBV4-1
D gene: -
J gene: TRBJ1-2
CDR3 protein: ASSQDEGYKRANYGYT

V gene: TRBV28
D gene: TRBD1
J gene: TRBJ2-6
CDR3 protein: ASSKGTAGANVLT

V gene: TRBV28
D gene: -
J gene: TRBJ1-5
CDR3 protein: ASKGAGNAQPQH

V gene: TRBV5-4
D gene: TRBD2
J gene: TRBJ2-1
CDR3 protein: ASQRLAGPNEQF

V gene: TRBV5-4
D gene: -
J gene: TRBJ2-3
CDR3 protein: ASSRENTDTQY

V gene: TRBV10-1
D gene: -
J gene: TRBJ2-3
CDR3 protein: ASSREDTQY

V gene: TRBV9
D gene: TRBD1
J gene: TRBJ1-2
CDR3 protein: ASSVEDRGFYGYT

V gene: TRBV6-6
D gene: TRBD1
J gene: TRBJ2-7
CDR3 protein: ASTISTGSYEQY

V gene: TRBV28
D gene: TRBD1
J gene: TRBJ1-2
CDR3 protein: ASSLDRDIHGYT

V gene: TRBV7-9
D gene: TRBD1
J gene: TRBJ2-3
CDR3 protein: ASSLVATGSTQY

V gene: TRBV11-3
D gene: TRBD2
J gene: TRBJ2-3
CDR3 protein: ASSSGRGADTQY

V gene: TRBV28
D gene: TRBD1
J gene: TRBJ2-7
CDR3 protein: ASRLPGQGLYEQY

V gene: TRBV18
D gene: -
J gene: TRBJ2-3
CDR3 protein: ASSPPSGGYSTDTQY

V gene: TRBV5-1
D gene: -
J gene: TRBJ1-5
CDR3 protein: ASSLGGGQPQH

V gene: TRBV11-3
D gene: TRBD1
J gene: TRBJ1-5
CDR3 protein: ASSLGTGISNQPQH

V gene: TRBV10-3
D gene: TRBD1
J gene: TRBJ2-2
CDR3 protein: AITSDRVNTGELF

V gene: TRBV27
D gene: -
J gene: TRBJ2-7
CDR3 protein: ASKRPGGLYEQY

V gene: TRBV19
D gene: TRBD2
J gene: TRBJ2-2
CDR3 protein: ASSKRGSATGELF

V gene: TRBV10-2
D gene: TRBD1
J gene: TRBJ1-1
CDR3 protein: ASSEVAGGPVLNTEAF

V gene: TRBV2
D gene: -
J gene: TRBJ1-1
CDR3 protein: ASKKQGNTEAF

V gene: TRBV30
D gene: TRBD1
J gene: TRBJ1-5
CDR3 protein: AWRADRDQPQH

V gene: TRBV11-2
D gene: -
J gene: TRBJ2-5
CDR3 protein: ASSFPTGRETQY

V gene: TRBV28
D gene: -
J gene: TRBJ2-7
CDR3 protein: ASSFQNYEQY

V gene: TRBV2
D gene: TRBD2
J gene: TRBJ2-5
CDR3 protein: ASSERAGAGGEETQY

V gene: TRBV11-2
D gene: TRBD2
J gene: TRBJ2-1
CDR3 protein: ASSLGLAGLYEQF

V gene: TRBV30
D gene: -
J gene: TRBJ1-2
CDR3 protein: AWRGGDGYT

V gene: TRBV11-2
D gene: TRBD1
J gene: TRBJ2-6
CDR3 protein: ASSLEGTVHTGANVLT

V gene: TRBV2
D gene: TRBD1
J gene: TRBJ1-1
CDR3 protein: ASSLGQGITEAF

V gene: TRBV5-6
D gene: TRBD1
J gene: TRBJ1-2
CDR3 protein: ASSLGGTGLGYT

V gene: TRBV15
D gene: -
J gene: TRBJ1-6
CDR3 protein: ATSRGRHSPLH

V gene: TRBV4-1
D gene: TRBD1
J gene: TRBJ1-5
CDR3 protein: ASSPGQQSNQPQH

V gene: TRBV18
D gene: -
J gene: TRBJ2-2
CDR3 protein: ASSPLPTGNTGELF

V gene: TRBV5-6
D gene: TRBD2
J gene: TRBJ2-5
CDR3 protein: ASDKGPAGGRETQY

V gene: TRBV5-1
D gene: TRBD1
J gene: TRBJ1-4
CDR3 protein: ASSGADRATNEKLF

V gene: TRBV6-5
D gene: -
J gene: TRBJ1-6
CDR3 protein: ASSWAGRRSPLH

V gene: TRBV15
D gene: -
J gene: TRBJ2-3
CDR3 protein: ATSRERLVTDTQY

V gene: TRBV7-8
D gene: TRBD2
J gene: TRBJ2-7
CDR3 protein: ASSKSGSSIEQY

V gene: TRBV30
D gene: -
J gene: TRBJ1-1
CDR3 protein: ACLPSRAF

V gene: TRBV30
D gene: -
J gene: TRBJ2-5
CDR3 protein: AWNNQETQY